The 14 T cell receptor beta chains listed next were all sequenced from one sample in a study of T cell responses to AZD1222 COVID-19 vaccine. TCRdb's table, derived via immunoSEQ multiplex PCR, lists solely in-frame clones and lacks some. The sample includes roughly 120,000 clones, about 87% of them seen just once. The material sequenced was peripheral blood, taken 28 days after the second AZD1222 dose. All receptors derive from an adult who received the AZD1222 COVID-19 vaccine.

V gene TRBV9 combines with J gene TRBJ2-2; D is ambiguous. This CDR3 spans 13 amino acids. CDR1 and CDR2 from the germline V gene are SGDLS and YYNGEE. V lost 0 bases, J lost 4 bases, and 4 bases lay in between. The CDR3 protein is CASSVEGTGELFF. The CDR3 coding sequence is TGTGCCAGCAGCGTAGAGGGCACCGGGGAGCTGTTTTTT. The full variable domain, with the rest looked up from reference TRBV9 and TRBJ2-2, is DSGVTQTPKHLITATGQRVTLRCSPRSGDLSVYWYQQSLDQGLQFLIQYYNGEERAKGNILERFSAQQFPDLHSELNLSSLELGDSALYFCASSVEGTGELFFGEGSRLTVL.

CDR3 protein: CASSRRQATRGNTIYF. In DNA, the CDR3 is TGTGCCAGCAGCAGGAGACAGGCTACACGGGGAAACACCATATATTTT. V gene TRBV7-9 combines with J gene TRBJ1-3, with D maybe TRBD1 (6 bases). The germline V gene has CDR1 SEHNR and CDR2 FQNEAQ (reference sequence). The CDR3 has 16 residues. V was trimmed by 5 bases and J by 4 bases, leaving 18 bases between them.

V usage is TRBV7-9 and J usage is TRBJ1-5; a possible D gene is TRBD1 (5 bases). CDR3 size: 15 residues. Germline-derived CDR1 and CDR2 are SEHNR and FQNEAQ (reference sequence). V was cut by 1 base and J by 0 bases, with 7 bases left in between. The CDR3 sequence is CASSLGGVSNQPQHF. CDR3 in DNA: TGTGCCAGCAGCTTAGGAGGGGTTAGCAATCAGCCCCAGCATTTT.

The CDR3 region has the DNA TGTGCCAGCGAAGACAGGGACCCCCCCCAGCCCCAGCATTTT. This translates into CASEDRDPPQPQHF. V is TRBV28 and J is TRBJ1-5, with TRBD1 matching 7 bases. The CDR3 has 14 amino acids. J gave up 7 bases and V 8 bases, and 11 bases lay outside the gene matches. The germline gives CDR1 MDHEN, CDR2 SYDVKM.

This chain uses TRBV24-1 with TRBJ2-1; no clear D. CDR3 length: 12 amino acids. Germline V CDR1 and CDR2: KGHDR, SFDVKD. V was cut by 5 bases and J by 7 bases, with 8 bases left in between. CDR3 loop: CATSGFSNEQFF. CDR3 coding DNA: TGTGCCACCAGTGGGTTTTCGAATGAGCAGTTCTTC.

The genes are TRBV7-9 and TRBJ2-1; D unclear. Germline CDR1 SEHNR, CDR2 FQNEAQ (reference sequence). Trimming shortened V by 2 bases and J by 15 bases, and 14 bases separated the two germline ends. The CDR3 covers 12 residues. The CDR3 DNA reads TGTGCCAGCAGCTTATTCGGCCGACCCCGGTTCTTC. Translation: CASSLFGRPRFF.

The chain recombines TRBV11-3 with TRBJ2-1, with TRBD1 matching over 9 bases. The CDR3 consists of 13 residues. V gave up 1 base and J gave up 15 bases; unmatched junction bases: 7. Germline lookup yields CDR1 SGHNT and CDR2 YENEEA. CDR3 loop: CASSLAGQGLLFF. In DNA, the CDR3 is TGTGCCAGCAGCTTAGCCGGACAGGGGTTGTTGTTCTTC.

The gene calls are TRBV9 and TRBJ1-1; 7 nucleotides align to TRBD1. The CDR3 consists of 13 residues. With V trimmed by 5 bases and J by 5 bases, 6 bases remained unmatched. Germline loops: CDR1 SGDLS, CDR2 YYNGEE. The CDR3 sequence: CASSRQGLTEAFF. The CDR3 DNA follows: TGTGCCAGCAGTAGACAGGGACTAACTGAAGCTTTCTTT. Filled out from reference TRBV9 and TRBJ1-1, the complete variable domain reads DSGVTQTPKHLITATGQRVTLRCSPRSGDLSVYWYQQSLDQGLQFLIQYYNGEERAKGNILERFSAQQFPDLHSELNLSSLELGDSALYFCASSRQGLTEAFFGQGTRLTVV.

This chain joins TRBV14 and TRBJ2-1; no clear D gene. Looked up from germline, CDR1 is SGHDN and CDR2 is FVKESK. Trimming removed 0 bases at V and 0 bases at J, with 6 bases between. This CDR3 has 15 residues. DNA of the CDR3: TGTGCCAGCAGCCAAGATAGTAGCTCCTACAATGAGCAGTTCTTC. It specifies CASSQDSSSYNEQFF.

In this sample, this clone turned up once. V gene TRBV18 combines with J gene TRBJ2-1; D remains ambiguous. CDR1 and CDR2 from the germline V gene are KGHSH and LQKENI. The CDR3 loop spans 12 amino acids. V shed 5 bases and J shed 8 bases, with 10 bases lying between them. CDR3 region: CASSAGVDEQFF. DNA for the CDR3: TGTGCCAGCTCAGCCGGAGTGGATGAGCAGTTCTTC.

This rearrangement joins TRBV11-2 to TRBJ2-7; D is unclear. This CDR3 is built from 13 residues. V lost 4 bases and J 6 bases, leaving 13 bases between the germline ends. Germline assignment: CDR1 SGHAT and CDR2 FQNNGV. CDR3 amino acids: CASSSTLAGEQYF. CDR3 DNA: TGTGCCAGCAGCTCTACTTTAGCAGGCGAGCAGTACTTC.

This sequence joins TRBV5-1 and TRBJ1-2; D is ambiguous. This CDR3 is 14 amino acids long. Per germline, CDR1 SGHRS and CDR2 YFSETQ. V was clipped by 3 bases and J by 1 base, with 10 bases between them. The CDR3 spells CASSSLTDNYGYTF. The CDR3 nucleotides read TGCGCCAGCAGCTCCCTGACGGATAACTATGGCTACACCTTC.

This sequence joins TRBV5-4 and TRBJ2-2, with 10 nucleotides matching TRBD2. CDR1 and CDR2 (germline): SGHNT, YYREEE (reference sequence). The CDR3 is 14 residues long. V was clipped by 7 bases and J by 1 base; unmatched bases: 1. The CDR3 bases are TGTGCCAGCCTAGCGGGAGAGAACACCGGGGAGCTGTTTTTT. This gives the protein CASLAGENTGELFF.

The J gene is TRBJ2-1, the V gene TRBV9; D uncertain. The V end was cut by 4 bases, the J end by 4 bases, with 15 bases between. The CDR3 has 15 amino acids. Germline values: CDR1 SGDLS, CDR2 YYNGEE. The CDR3: CASSPDGVAYNEQFF. DNA for the CDR3: TGTGCCAGCAGCCCCGACGGAGTGGCTTACAATGAGCAGTTCTTC.